This TCR beta chain emerged from a study of cytomegalovirus exposure and HLA in healthy donors. This clone occurred once. Its ends do not fully match the called genes, so a read error is possible. The PCR made use of 60 Vbeta and 13 Jbeta primers. Profiling relied on immunoSEQ multiplex PCR, and the TCRdb table lists in-frame clones only, not all of them. The data contain 100,000 to 150,000 clones, over 75% of them singletons. CDR3 size: 17 residues. Germline V lookup: CDR1 SEHNR, CDR2 FQNEAQ (reference sequence). V is TRBV7-9 and J is TRBJ1-2; a weak D match, TRBD1 (6 bases). This receptor was identified in a boy younger than 18 in good health and CMV-seronegative. The sequenced sample consisted of PBMCs. The CDR3 DNA reads TGTTCCAGCAGCTTCCCAGTCCGAAAACAGGGTATCCATGGCTACACCTTC. It encodes CSSSFPVRKQGIHGYTF.